The TCR beta chain under discussion was sequenced for a study of control samples from healthy donors and cancer patients. TCRdb's table, derived via immunoSEQ multiplex PCR, lists solely in-frame clones and lacks some. The sample yields 150,000 or so clones, over 90% seen once. This CDR3 is built from 13 residues. CDR1 is MNHEY, CDR2 SVGAGI, per germline. Deletions cut 6 bases from V and 7 bases from J, with 13 bases between. This chain joins TRBV6-5 and TRBJ1-5; D is undetermined. This TCR was sampled from a man aged 50 or older in good health. The specimen was blood. CDR3 DNA sequence: TGTGCCAGCAGACCAGGACGAGAACAGCCCCAGCATTTT. Translation: CASRPGREQPQHF.